The present T cell receptor (beta chain) was sequenced within a study of CD8 T cells in Susac syndrome. There are 14 residues in the CDR3. Germline V gives CDR1 MNHNS, CDR2 SASEGT. V lost 8 bases and J lost 5, with 13 bases in between. Peripheral blood CD8+ and CD4+ T cells were profiled by TCR beta sequencing. The TEMRA cells underwent FACS enrichment, while the CD8+ and CD4+ T cells underwent negative isolation. cDNA came from roughly 0.5 to 1 ug RNA primed by random hexamers. It was immunoSEQ multiplex PCR that amplified TCR beta CDR3 across 54 Vbeta and 13 Jbeta. TCRdb itself ran the immunoSEQ multiplex PCR reads through MiXCR, one entry per CDR3 protein. The table shows tens of thousands of distinct CDR3 sequences, with around 93% occurring only once.

Sequenced input: CD8+ T cells from PBMCs. This TCR derives from a human donor with multiple sclerosis. The rearrangement links TRBV6-1 to TRBJ2-6, with D perhaps given as TRBD1 or TRBD2 (5 bases each). The CDR3 region is CASWTGTWANVLTF. In DNA form, the CDR3 reads TGTGCCAGCTGGACCGGGACCTGGGCCAACGTCCTGACTTTC.